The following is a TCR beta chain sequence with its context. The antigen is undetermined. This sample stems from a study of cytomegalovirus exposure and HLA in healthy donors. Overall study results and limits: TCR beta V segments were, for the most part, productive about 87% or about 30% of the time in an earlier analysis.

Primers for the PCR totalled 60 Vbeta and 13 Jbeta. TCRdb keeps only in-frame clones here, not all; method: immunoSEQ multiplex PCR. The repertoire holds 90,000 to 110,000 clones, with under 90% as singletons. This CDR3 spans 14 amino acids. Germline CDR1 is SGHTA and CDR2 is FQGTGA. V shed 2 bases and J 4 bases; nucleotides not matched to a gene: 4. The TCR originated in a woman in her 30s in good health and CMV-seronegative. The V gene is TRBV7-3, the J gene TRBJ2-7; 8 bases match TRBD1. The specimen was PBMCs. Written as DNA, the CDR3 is TGTGCCAGCAGCTTAGGCGGACAGGGTTACGAGCAGTACTTC. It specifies CASSLGGQGYEQYF.